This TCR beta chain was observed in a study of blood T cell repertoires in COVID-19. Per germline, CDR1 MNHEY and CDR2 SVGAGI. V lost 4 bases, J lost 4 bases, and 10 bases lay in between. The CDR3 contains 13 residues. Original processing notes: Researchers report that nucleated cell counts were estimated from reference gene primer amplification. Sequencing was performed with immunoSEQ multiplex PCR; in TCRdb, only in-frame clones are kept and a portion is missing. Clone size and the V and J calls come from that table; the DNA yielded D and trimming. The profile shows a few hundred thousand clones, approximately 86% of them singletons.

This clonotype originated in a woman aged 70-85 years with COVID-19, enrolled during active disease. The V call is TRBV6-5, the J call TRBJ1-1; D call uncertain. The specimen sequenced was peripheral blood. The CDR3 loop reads CASSLGSVTEAFF. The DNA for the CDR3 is TGTGCCAGCAGTTTGGGCTCGGTCACTGAAGCTTTCTTT.